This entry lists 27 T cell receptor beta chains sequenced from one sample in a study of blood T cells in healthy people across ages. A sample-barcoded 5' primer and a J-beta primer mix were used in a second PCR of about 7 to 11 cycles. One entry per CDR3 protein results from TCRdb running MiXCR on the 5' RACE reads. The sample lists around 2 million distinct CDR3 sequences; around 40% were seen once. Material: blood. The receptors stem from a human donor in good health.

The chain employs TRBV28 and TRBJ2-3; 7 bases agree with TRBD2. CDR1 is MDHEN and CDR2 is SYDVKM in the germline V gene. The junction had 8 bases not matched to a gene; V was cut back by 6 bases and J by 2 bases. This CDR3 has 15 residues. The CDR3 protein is CASRTGGLTTDTQYF. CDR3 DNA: TGTGCCAGCAGGACGGGGGGTTTAACCACAGATACGCAGTATTTT.

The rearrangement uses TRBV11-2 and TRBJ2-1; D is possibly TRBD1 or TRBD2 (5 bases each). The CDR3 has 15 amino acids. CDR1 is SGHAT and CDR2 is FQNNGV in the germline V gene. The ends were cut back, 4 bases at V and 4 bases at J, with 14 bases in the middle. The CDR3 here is CASSSLRGEYNEQFF. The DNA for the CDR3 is TGTGCCAGCAGCTCTCTGAGAGGGGAATACAATGAGCAGTTCTTC.

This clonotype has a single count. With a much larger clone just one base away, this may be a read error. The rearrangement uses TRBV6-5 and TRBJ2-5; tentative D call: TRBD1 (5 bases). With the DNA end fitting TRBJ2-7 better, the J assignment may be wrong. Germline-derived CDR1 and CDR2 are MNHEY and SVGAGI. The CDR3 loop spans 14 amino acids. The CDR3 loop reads CVSTPTVSPYEQYF. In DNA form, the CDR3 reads TGTGTCAGCACCCCGACAGTTTCTCCCTACGAGCAGTACTTC.

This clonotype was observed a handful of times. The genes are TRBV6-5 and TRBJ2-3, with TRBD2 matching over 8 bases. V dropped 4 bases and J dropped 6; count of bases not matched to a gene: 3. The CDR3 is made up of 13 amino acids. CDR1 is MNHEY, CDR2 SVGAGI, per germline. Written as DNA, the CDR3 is TGTGCCAGCAGTTTAGCGGGGTACGATACGCAGTATTTT. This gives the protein CASSLAGYDTQYF.

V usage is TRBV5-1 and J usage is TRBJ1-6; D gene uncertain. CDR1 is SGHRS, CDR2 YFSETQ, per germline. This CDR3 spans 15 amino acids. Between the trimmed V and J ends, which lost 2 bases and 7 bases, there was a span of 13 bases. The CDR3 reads CASSFSTSRNSPLHF. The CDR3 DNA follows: TGCGCCAGCAGCTTCTCAACAAGTAGGAATTCACCCCTCCACTTT.

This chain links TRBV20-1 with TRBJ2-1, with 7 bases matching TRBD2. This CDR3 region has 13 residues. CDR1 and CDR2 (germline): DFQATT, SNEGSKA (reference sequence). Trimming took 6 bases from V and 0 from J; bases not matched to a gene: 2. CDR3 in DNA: TGCAGTGCCGGGGGGACCTCCTACAATGAGCAGTTCTTC. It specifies CSAGGTSYNEQFF.

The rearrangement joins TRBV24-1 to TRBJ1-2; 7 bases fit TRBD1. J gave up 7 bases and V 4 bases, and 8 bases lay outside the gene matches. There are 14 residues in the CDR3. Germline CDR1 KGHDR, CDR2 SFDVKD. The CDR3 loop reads CATSEPTGYAGYTF. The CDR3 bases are TGTGCCACCAGTGAACCGACAGGGTATGCTGGCTACACCTTC.

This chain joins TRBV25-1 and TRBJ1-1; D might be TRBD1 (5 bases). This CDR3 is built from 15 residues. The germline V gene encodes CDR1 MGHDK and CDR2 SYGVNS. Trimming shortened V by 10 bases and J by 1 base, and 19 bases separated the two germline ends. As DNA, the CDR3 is TGTGCCATCCTTGCCCTCGGGGGAGGGAACACTGAAGCTTTCTTT. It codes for CAILALGGGNTEAFF.

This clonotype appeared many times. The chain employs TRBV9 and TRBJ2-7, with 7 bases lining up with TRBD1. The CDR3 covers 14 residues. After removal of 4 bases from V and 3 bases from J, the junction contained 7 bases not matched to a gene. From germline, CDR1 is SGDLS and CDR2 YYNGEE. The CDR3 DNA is TGTGCCAGCAGCCCCCGGACAGGTTTCTACGAGCAGTACTTC. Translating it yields CASSPRTGFYEQYF.

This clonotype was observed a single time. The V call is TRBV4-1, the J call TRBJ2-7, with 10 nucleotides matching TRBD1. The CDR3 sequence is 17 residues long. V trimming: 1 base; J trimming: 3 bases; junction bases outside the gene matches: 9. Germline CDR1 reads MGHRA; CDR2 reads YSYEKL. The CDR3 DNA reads TGCGCCAGCAGCCAAGCGGAGTTGGGACAGGGGTTCTACGAGCAGTACTTC. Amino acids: CASSQAELGQGFYEQYF.

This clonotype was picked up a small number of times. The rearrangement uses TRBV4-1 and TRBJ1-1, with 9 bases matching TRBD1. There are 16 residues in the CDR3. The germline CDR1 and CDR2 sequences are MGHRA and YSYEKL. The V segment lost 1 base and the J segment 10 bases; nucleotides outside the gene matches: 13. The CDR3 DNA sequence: TGCGCCAGCAGCCAAGTCTTCTCGGGACAGGGTTTCGGAGCTTTCTTT. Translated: CASSQVFSGQGFGAFF.

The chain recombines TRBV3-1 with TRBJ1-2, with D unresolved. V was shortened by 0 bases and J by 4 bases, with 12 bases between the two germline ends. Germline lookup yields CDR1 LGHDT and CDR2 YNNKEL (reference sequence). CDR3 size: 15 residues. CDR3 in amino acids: CASSQDRSRSYGYTF. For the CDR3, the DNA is TGTGCCAGCAGCCAAGATAGGAGTCGGTCCTATGGCTACACCTTC.

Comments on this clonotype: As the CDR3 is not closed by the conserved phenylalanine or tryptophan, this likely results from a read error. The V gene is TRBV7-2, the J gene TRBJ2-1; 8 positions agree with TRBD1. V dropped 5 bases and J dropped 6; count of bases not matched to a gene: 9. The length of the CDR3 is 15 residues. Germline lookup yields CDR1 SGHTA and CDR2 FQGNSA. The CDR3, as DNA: TGTGCCAGCAGCCCTGGACAGGGAGGTTTCAATGAGCAGTTCGTC. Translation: CASSPGQGGFNEQFV.

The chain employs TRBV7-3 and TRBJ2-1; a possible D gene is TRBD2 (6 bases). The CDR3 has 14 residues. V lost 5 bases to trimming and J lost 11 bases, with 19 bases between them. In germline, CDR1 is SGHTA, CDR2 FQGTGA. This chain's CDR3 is CASSPRASDAKQFF. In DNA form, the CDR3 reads TGTGCCAGCAGCCCTCGCGCTAGCGACGCTAAGCAGTTCTTC.

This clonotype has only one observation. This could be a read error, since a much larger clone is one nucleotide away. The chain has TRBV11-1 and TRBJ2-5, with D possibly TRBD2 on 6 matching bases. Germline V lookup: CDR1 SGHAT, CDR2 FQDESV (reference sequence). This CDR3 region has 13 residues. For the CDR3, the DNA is TGTGCCGGCAGCTTAGCGGAGACAACGCGTTTGTACTTC. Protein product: CAGSLAETTRLYF.

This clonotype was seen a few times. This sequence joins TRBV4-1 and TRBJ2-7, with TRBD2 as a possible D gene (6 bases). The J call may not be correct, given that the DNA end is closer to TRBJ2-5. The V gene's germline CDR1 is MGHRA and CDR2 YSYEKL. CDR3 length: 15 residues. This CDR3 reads CASSQGAGGLETQYF. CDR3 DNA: TGCGCCAGCAGCCAAGGGGCCGGGGGTTTGGAGACCCAGTACTTC.

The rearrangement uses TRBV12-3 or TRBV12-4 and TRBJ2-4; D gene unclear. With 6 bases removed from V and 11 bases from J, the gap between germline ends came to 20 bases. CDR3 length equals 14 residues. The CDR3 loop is CASSPLGPESLQYF. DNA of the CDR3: TGTGCCAGCAGCCCGTTGGGCCCCGAATCACTTCAGTACTTC.

The CDR3 sequence is CSAFYRGRDTEAFF. The DNA for the CDR3 is TGCAGTGCTTTTTACAGGGGGCGCGACACTGAAGCTTTCTTT. The J gene is TRBJ1-1, the V gene TRBV20-1; TRBD1 matches at 9 bases. This CDR3 is built from 14 residues. CDR1 and CDR2 (germline): DFQATT, SNEGSKA (reference sequence). V was clipped by 5 bases and J by 3 bases; unmatched bases: 7.

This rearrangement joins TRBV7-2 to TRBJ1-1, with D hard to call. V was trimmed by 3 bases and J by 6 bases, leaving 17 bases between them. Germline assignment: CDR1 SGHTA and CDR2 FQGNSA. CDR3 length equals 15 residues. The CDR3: CASSLNRGFSAEAFF. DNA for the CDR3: TGTGCCAGCAGCTTGAATCGAGGGTTTAGCGCTGAAGCTTTCTTT.

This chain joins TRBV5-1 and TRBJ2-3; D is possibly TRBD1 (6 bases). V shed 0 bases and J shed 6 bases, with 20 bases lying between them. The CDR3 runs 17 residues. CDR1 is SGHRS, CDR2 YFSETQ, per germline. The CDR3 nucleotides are TGCGCCAGCAGCTTGGCCGGGACACAACTCACCCGCGATACGCAGTATTTT. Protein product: CASSLAGTQLTRDTQYF.

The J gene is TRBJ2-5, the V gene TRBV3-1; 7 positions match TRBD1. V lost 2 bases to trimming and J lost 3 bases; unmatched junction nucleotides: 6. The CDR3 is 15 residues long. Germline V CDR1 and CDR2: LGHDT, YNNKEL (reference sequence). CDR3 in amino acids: CASSQYITGEETQYF. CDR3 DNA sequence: TGTGCCAGCAGCCAATATATCACAGGGGAAGAGACCCAGTACTTC.

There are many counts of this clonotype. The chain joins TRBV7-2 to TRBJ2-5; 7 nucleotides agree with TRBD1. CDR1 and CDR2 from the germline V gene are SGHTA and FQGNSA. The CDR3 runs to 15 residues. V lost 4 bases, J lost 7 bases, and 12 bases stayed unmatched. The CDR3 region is CASSSTNTGVGTQYF. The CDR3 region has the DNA TGTGCCAGCAGCTCTACTAATACAGGGGTTGGGACCCAGTACTTC.

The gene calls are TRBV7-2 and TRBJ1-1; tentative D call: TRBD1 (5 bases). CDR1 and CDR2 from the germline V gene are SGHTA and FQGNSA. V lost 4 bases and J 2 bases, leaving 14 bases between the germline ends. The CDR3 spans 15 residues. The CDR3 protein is CASSSGPGRNTEAFF. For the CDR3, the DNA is TGTGCCAGCAGCTCGGGGCCGGGGCGCAACACTGAAGCTTTCTTT.

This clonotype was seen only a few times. As DNA, the CDR3 is TGTGCCAGCAGCGGACGGACTAGCGGGGACACAGATACGCAGTATTTT. Translation: CASSGRTSGDTDTQYF. This sequence joins TRBV9 and TRBJ2-3, with 12 nucleotides matching TRBD2. V lost 3 bases to trimming and J lost 2 bases; unmatched junction nucleotides: 4. Per the germline V gene, CDR1 is SGDLS and CDR2 is YYNGEE. This CDR3 comprises 16 residues.

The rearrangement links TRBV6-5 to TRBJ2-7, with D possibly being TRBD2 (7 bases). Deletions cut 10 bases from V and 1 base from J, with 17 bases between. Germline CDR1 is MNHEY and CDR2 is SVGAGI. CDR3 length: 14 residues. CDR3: CATGSGGPSYEQYF. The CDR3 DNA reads TGTGCCACCGGTTCGGGGGGCCCTTCCTACGAGCAGTACTTC.

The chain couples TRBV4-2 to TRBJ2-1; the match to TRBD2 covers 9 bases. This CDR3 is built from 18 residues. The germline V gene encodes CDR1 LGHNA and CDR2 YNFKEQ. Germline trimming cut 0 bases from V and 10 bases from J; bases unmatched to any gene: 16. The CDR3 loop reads CASSQEDPSGVVPYEQFF. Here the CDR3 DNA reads TGTGCCAGCAGCCAAGAGGACCCTAGCGGGGTGGTACCATACGAGCAGTTCTTC.

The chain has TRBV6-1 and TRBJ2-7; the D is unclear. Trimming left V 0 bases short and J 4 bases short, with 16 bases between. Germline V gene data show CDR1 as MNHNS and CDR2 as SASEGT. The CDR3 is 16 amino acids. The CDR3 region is CASSEALDLTLYEQYF. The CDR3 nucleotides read TGTGCCAGCAGTGAAGCACTGGACCTGACTTTATACGAGCAGTACTTC.